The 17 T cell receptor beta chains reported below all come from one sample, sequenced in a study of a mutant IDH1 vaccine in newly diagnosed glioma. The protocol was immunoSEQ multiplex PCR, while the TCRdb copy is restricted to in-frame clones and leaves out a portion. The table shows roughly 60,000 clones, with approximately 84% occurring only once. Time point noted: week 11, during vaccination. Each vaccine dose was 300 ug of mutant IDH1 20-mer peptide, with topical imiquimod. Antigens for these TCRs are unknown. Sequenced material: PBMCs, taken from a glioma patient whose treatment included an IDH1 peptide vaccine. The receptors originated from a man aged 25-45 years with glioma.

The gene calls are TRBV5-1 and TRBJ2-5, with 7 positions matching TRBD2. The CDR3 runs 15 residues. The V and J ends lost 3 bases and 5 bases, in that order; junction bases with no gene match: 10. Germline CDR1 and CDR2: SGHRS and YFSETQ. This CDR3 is CASSSGGSGWETQYF. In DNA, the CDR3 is TGCGCCAGCAGCTCCGGGGGGAGCGGTTGGGAGACCCAGTACTTC.

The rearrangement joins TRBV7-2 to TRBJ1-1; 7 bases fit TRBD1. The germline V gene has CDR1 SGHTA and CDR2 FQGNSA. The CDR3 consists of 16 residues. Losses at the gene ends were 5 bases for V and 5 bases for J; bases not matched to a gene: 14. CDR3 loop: CASSLVGLDRATEAFF. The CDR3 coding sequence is TGTGCCAGCAGCCTAGTTGGGCTTGACAGGGCAACTGAAGCTTTCTTT. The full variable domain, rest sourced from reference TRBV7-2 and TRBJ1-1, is GAGVSQSPSNKVTEKGKDVELRCDPISGHTALYWYRQSLGQGLEFLIYFQGNSAPDKSGLPSDRFSAERTGGSVSTLTIQRTQQEDSAVYLCASSLVGLDRATEAFFGQGTRLTVV.

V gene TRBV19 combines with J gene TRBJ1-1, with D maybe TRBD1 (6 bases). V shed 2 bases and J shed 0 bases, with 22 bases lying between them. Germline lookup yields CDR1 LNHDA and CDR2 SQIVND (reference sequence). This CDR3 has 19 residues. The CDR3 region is CASSILRGRGGRLNTEAFF. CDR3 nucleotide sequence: TGTGCCAGTAGTATACTACGGGGGCGCGGGGGTAGGCTGAACACTGAAGCTTTCTTT.

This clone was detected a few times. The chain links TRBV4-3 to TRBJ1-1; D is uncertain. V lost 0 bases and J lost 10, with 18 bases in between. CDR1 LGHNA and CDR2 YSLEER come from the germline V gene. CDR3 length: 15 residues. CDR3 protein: CASSQDRGGDGVAFF. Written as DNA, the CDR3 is TGCGCCAGCAGCCAAGATCGCGGCGGGGATGGTGTAGCTTTCTTT.

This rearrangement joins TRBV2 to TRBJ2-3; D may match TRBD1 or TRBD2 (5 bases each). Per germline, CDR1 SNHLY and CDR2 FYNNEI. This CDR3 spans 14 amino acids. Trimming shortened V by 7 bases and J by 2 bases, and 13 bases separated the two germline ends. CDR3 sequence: CASTRGGSTDTQYF. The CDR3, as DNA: TGTGCCAGCACCCGGGGCGGGTCCACAGATACGCAGTATTTT.

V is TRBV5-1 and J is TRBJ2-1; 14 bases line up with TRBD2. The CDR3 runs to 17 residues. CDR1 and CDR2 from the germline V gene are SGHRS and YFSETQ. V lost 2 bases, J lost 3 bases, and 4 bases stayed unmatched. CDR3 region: CASSFMGLAGVYNEQFF. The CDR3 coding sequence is TGCGCCAGCAGCTTTATGGGACTAGCGGGAGTCTACAATGAGCAGTTCTTC.

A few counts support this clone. The CDR3 here is CASSYDREVIFF. In nucleotides, the CDR3 is TGTGCCAGCTCATATGACAGGGAAGTTATTTTCTTT. V is TRBV18 and J is TRBJ1-1; 7 nucleotides match TRBD1. The CDR3 contains 12 residues. The V and J ends lost 5 bases and 13 bases, in that order; junction bases with no gene match: 10. Germline V gene lookup returns CDR1 KGHSH and CDR2 LQKENI.

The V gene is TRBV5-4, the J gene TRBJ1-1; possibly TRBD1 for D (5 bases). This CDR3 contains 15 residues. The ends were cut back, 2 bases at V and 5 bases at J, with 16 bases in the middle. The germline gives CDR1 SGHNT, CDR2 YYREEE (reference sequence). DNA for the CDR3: TGTGCCAGCAGCTTACCCGTAGGGGTAGGAACTGAAGCTTTCTTT. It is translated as CASSLPVGVGTEAFF.

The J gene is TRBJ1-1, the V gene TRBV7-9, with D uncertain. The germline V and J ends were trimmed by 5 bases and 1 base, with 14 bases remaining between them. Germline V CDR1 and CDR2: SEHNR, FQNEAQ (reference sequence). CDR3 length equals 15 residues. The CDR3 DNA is TGTGCCAGCAGCCCGGCCAGCCCTACGAACACTGAAGCTTTCTTT. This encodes CASSPASPTNTEAFF.

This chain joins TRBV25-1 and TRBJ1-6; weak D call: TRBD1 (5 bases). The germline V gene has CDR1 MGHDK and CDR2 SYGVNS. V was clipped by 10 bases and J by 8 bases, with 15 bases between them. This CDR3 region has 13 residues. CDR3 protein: CATGGDRDSPLHF. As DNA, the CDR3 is TGTGCCACCGGGGGGGACCGGGATTCACCCCTCCACTTT. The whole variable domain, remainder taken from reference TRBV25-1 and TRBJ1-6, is EADIYQTPRYLVIGTGKKITLECSQTMGHDKMYWYQQDPGMELHLIHYSYGVNSTEKGDLSSESTVSRIRTEHFPLTLESARPSHTSQYLCATGGDRDSPLHFGNGTRLTVT.

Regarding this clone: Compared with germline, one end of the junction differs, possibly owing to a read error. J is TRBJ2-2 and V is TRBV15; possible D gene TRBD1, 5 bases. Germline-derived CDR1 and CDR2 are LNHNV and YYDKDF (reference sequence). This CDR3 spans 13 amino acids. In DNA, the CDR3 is TGTGCCACCGGCAGGGCGAACACCGGGGAGCTGTTTTTT. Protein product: CATGRANTGELFF. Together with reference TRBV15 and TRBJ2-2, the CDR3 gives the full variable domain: DAMVIQNPRYQVTQFGKPVTLSCSQTLNHNVMYWYQQKSSQAPKLLFHYYDKDFNNEADTPDNFQSRRPNTSFCFLDIRSPGLGDTAMYLCATGRANTGELFFGEGSRLTVL.

For the CDR3, the DNA is TGTGCCAGCAGGAGAGCTGTTAGCACAGATACGCAGTATTTT. Its protein is CASRRAVSTDTQYF. V gene TRBV7-2 combines with J gene TRBJ2-3; no reliable D call. The length of the CDR3 is 14 residues. Germline V lookup: CDR1 SGHTA, CDR2 FQGNSA. Between the trimmed V and J ends, which lost 6 bases and 0 bases, there was a span of 10 bases.

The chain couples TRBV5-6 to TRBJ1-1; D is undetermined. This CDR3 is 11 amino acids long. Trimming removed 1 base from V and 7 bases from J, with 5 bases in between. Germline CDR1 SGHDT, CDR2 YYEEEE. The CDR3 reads CASSLFGEAFF. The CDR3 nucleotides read TGTGCCAGCAGCTTGTTCGGTGAAGCTTTCTTT.

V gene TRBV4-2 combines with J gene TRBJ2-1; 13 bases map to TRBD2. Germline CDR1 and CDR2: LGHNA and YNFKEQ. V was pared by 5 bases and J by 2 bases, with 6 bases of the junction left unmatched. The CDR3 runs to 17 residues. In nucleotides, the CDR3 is TGTGCCAGCAGCTGGATGGGACTAGCGGGACCCTACAATGAGCAGTTCTTC. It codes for CASSWMGLAGPYNEQFF.

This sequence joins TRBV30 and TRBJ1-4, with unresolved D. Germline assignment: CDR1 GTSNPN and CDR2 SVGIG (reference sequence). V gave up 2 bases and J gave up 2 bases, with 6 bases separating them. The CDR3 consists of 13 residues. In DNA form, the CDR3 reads TGTGCCTGGAGTTTACAGACTAATGAAAAACTGTTTTTT. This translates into CAWSLQTNEKLFF.

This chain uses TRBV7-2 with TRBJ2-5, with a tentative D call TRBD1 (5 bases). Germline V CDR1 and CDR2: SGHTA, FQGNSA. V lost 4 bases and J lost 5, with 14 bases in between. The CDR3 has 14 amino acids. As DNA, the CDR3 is TGTGCCAGCAGCTCTCATACAGGTTCCGAGACCCAGTACTTC. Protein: CASSSHTGSETQYF. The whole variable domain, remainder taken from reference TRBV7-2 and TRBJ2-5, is GAGVSQSPSNKVTEKGKDVELRCDPISGHTALYWYRQSLGQGLEFLIYFQGNSAPDKSGLPSDRFSAERTGGSVSTLTIQRTQQEDSAVYLCASSSHTGSETQYFGPGTRLLVL.

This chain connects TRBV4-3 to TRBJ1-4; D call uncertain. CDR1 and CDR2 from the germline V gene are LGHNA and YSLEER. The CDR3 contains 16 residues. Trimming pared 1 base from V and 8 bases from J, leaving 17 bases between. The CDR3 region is CASSQALVSALEKLFF. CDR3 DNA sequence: TGCGCCAGCAGCCAAGCTTTAGTCTCAGCTTTAGAAAAACTGTTTTTT.